This T cell receptor beta chain was identified in a study of blood T cell repertoires in COVID-19. Looking at the study overall: Samples of COVID-19 (acute and convalescent) were obtained from the United States, Italy and Spain. PBMCs, B-cell-depleted T cells, or T cells were the source of the cDNA or gDNA that made up the material.

As processed by the authors: Estimates of nucleated cell counts were drawn from the amplification of reference gene primers. Using immunoSEQ multiplex PCR, the repertoire was profiled, and TCRdb retains in-frame clones only, with some absent. V and J calls and clone size are as listed in that table; D and trimming were resolved from the DNA. The table shows some 670,000 clones, with around 89% occurring only once. With 1 base clipped from V and 0 bases from J, the junction kept 2 bases outside the gene matches. This CDR3 is built from 15 residues. Germline CDR1 SNHLY, CDR2 FYNNEI. This clonotype originated in a woman aged 18-29 years with acute or convalescent COVID-19. The gene calls are TRBV2 and TRBJ1-2, with 7 bases aligning to TRBD1. Sequenced: peripheral blood. The CDR3 reads CASSEVQGSNYGYTF. CDR3 sequence (DNA): TGTGCCAGCAGTGAAGTACAGGGGTCTAACTATGGCTACACCTTC. The whole variable domain, filled in from reference TRBV2 and TRBJ1-2, reads EPEVTQTPSHQVTQMGQEVILRCVPISNHLYFYWYRQILGQKVEFLVSFYNNEISEKSEIFDDQFSVERPDGSNFTLKIRSTKLEDSAMYFCASSEVQGSNYGYTFGSGTRLTVV.